Listed below are T cell receptor beta chains from one sample, sequenced in a study of OX40 agonist ivuxolimab in advanced cancers. The data were produced by immunoSEQ multiplex PCR, yet TCRdb's version contains in-frame clones alone and is incomplete. Of fewer than 100,000 clones in the sample, 83% were seen once. Source: CD4+ or CD8+ T cells sorted from blood, taken in a trial of the OX40 agonist ivuxolimab. These TCRs come from an adult with an advanced solid tumor such as melanoma, head and neck, liver or kidney cancer. CDR3s include the opening cysteine and the closing phenylalanine or tryptophan. The D gene is left open where the match is weak. Clone size is not always given. Where it is, it says once, few, many or a class for expanded clones.

>NA|NA|TRBJ2-6|TRBV5-4
TGTGCCAGCAGTAGAACAGGGCGAACTGGCTCTGGGGCCAACGTCCTGACTTTC
CASSRTGRTGSGANVLTF
>NA|NA|TRBJ1-1|TRBV9
TGTGCCAGCAGCAGACAGGTGACGAACACTGAAGCTTTCTTT
CASSRQVTNTEAFF
>NA|NA|TRBJ2-2|TRBV9
TGTGCCAGCAGCCCGCGACAGGTCCCCGGGGAGCTGTTTTTT
CASSPRQVPGELFF
>TRBD1|NA|TRBJ2-5|TRBV2
TGTGCCAGCAGGGGACAGGGGAAGACCCAGTACTTC
CASRGQGKTQYF
>NA|NA|TRBJ1-4|TRBV7-9
TGTGCCAGCAGCTTAATGACGGGTGGCGAAAAACTGTTTTTT
CASSLMTGGEKLFF
>NA|NA|TRBJ2-7|TRBV27
TGTGCCAGCAGGTCCGGGCAATCCTACGAGCAGTACTTC
CASRSGQSYEQYF
>NA|NA|TRBJ1-4|TRBV20-1
TGCAGTGCTAGCCTAGGCGAAAAACTGTTTTTT
CSASLGEKLFF
>NA|NA|TRBJ2-3|TRBV2
TGTGCCAGCAGGGTGGGAGGAGATACGCAGTATTTT
CASRVGGDTQYF
>NA|few|TRBJ1-1|TRBV30
TGTGCCTGGAGGAGACAGACGAACACTGAAGCTTTCTTT
CAWRRQTNTEAFF
>NA|NA|TRBJ1-2|TRBV5-4
TGTGCCAGCAGCTCTTCGACAGTCTATGGCTACACCTTC
CASSSSTVYGYTF
>TRBD2|few|TRBJ2-3|TRBV2
TGTGCCAGCAGTGATGGTCCTAGCGGGGCCAGCACAGATACGCAGTATTTT
CASSDGPSGASTDTQYF
>TRBD1|NA|TRBJ1-4|TRBV19
TGTGCCAGTAGTATGCCGGGACAGGGGAAAAAACTGTTTTTT
CASSMPGQGKKLFF
>NA|NA|TRBJ1-2|TRBV19
TGTGCCAGTAGTAGGGGAGAGTTCTATGGCTACACCTTC
CASSRGEFYGYTF
>TRBD1|NA|TRBJ1-1|TRBV28
TGTGCCAGCAGTTTATCCCCCGGGACAGGGCGGAACACTGAAGCTTTCTTT
CASSLSPGTGRNTEAFF
>TRBD1|NA|TRBJ1-5|TRBV2
TGTGCCAGCAGAATGGACAGGGGAGCTCAGCCCCAGCATTTT
CASRMDRGAQPQHF
>NA|NA|TRBJ2-3|TRBV2
TGTGCCACTTCCCGGGACCGCACAGATACGCAGTATTTT
CATSRDRTDTQYF
>NA|medium-sized|TRBJ1-1|TRBV27
TGTGCCAGCAGCTCCCGCTGGGGTGAAGCTTTCTTT
CASSSRWGEAFF
>TRBD1|NA|TRBJ1-2|TRBV25-1
TGTGCCAGCAGTGAATACGCAGGGGGAAGTACCTTC
CASSEYAGGSTF
>NA|NA|TRBJ2-7|TRBV18
TGTGCCAGCTCACCACCAGGGTCGGTTTCCTACGAGCAGTACTTC
CASSPPGSVSYEQYF
>NA|NA|TRBJ2-1|TRBV5-4
TGTGCCAGCAGCTTAGAAGATGAGCAGTTCTTC
CASSLEDEQFF
>NA|NA|TRBJ1-4|TRBV6-6
TGTGCCAGCACGGGGAGGGATAATGAAAAACTGTTTTTT
CASTGRDNEKLFF
>NA|NA|TRBJ1-6|TRBV28
TGTGCCAGCAACCTTGACCGTTCACCCCTCCACTTT
CASNLDRSPLHF
>NA|NA|TRBJ2-1|TRBV9
TGTGCCAGCAGCGCGCCCCCGGGCGATGAGCAGTTCTTC
CASSAPPGDEQFF
>NA|NA|TRBJ2-2|TRBV27
TGTGCCAGCAGTTTCGGGCCCGGGGAGCTGTTTTTT
CASSFGPGELFF
>TRBD1|few|TRBJ1-2|TRBV19
TGTGCCAGCGCCAGGACAGGGGGCTTTGAGGATGGCTACACCTTC
CASARTGGFEDGYTF
>NA|NA|TRBJ2-5|TRBV5-4
TGTGCCAGCAGCCGGGACCAGGAAGAGACCCAGTACTTC
CASSRDQEETQYF
>TRBD2|NA|TRBJ2-2|TRBV4-1
TGCGCCAGCAGCCGTGGCCCCGGGACTAGCGGTACCGGGGAGCTGTTTTTT
CASSRGPGTSGTGELFF
>TRBD2|NA|TRBJ2-3|TRBV7-2
TGTGCCAGCAGCTTGATGAGCGGGGGCGGAGATACGCAGTATTTT
CASSLMSGGGDTQYF
>NA|NA|TRBJ1-2|TRBV9
TGTGCCAGCAGCGTAGCTACTGCGACACCTGTCTATGGCTACACCTTC
CASSVATATPVYGYTF
>NA|NA|TRBJ2-5|TRBV9
TGTGCCAGCAGCGTAGGGGGGGAGGAGACCCAGTACTTC
CASSVGGEETQYF
>NA|NA|TRBJ1-5|TRBV28
TGTGCCAGCAGTTCCGGGACACCAATTCAGCCCCAGCATTTT
CASSSGTPIQPQHF
>TRBD1|NA|TRBJ2-7|TRBV6-6
TGTGCCAGCGCTAGGCAGGGGGTGACCTACGAGCAGTACTTC
CASARQGVTYEQYF
>TRBD2|NA|TRBJ2-7|TRBV7-2
TGTGCCAGCAGCTTGTGGACTAGCGGGGGTAGCGCCTACGAGCAGTACTTC
CASSLWTSGGSAYEQYF
>NA|NA|TRBJ2-5|TRBV28
TGTGCCAGCAGCTCCAGGTTGGAGCAAGAGACCCAGTACTTC
CASSSRLEQETQYF
>NA|once|TRBJ1-2|TRBV6-5
TGTGCCAGCAGATCAACGGGTGGCTACACCTTC
CASRSTGGYTF
>TRBD2|NA|TRBJ2-1|TRBV2
TGTGCCAGCAGTGAAGCCCTTAGGAGCGGGAGTCTTCAGTTCTTC
CASSEALRSGSLQFF
>TRBD1|NA|TRBJ2-3|TRBV18
TGTGCCAGCTCACCACCGGGGACAGGGGCCACAGATACGCAGTATTTT
CASSPPGTGATDTQYF
>NA|NA|TRBJ2-1|TRBV6-5
TGTGCCAGCAGTACATACAATGAGCAGTTCTTC
CASSTYNEQFF
>TRBD1|NA|TRBJ1-5|TRBV19
TGTGCCAGTAGTCTCCAGACAGGGGGAGGTCAGCCCCAGCATTTT
CASSLQTGGGQPQHF
>NA|few|TRBJ1-6|TRBV9
TGTGCCAGCAGCTCTCCTGGGGGGCGGTATTCACCCCTCCACTTT
CASSSPGGRYSPLHF
>TRBD1|NA|TRBJ2-5|TRBV11-3
TGTGCCAGCAGCTTGGACGGGACAGGCCAAGAGACCCAGTACTTC
CASSLDGTGQETQYF
>TRBD1|NA|TRBJ2-7|TRBV5-1
TGCGCCAGCATTCCTACGACAGGGAGTGTCGAGCAGTACTTC
CASIPTTGSVEQYF
>NA|NA|TRBJ1-4|TRBV5-1
TGCGCCAGCAGCACCTCGGGGGCAACTAATGAAAAACTGTTTTTT
CASSTSGATNEKLFF
>TRBD1|NA|TRBJ1-6|TRBV19
TGTGCCAGTAGTAGGAGAGCTCCGGGACAGGGCCCTTCACCCCTCCACTTT
CASSRRAPGQGPSPLHF
>NA|NA|TRBJ2-7|TRBV28
TGTGCCAGCTTGGACCCGCAGGGATACTACGAGCAGTACTTC
CASLDPQGYYEQYF
>NA|NA|TRBJ2-5|TRBV6-6
TGTGCCAGCAGTACCCTCAGGGGGGATCAAGAGACCCAGTACTTC
CASSTLRGDQETQYF
>NA|NA|TRBJ2-5|TRBV7-9
TGTGCCAGCAGCCCCACGGTCCAAGAGACCCAGTACTTC
CASSPTVQETQYF
>NA|once|TRBJ1-5|TRBV27
TGTGCCAGCACCCCCGAGGTGGGACAGCCCCAGCATTTT
CASTPEVGQPQHF
>TRBD2|NA|TRBJ2-5|TRBV5-1
TGCGCCAGCAGCTTGGCCCCAGCGGGGGAGGCCTGGGGGACCCAGTACTTC
CASSLAPAGEAWGTQYF
>NA|NA|TRBJ2-6|TRBV5-1
TGCGCCAGCAGCTTGCAAGGCCCCGGGGCCAACGTCCTGACTTTC
CASSLQGPGANVLTF
>NA|once|TRBJ2-5|TRBV9
TGTGCCAGCAGCGTAGAAGGATGGGAGACCCAGTACTTC
CASSVEGWETQYF
>NA|NA|TRBJ1-3|TRBV5-6
TGTGCCAGCAGCTTGGGAGGCTCTGGAAACACCATATATTTT
CASSLGGSGNTIYF
>NA|NA|TRBJ2-2|TRBV7-8
TGTGCCAGCAGCTGGAGATCCACCGGGGAGCTGTTTTTT
CASSWRSTGELFF
>NA|once|TRBJ2-7|TRBV6-1
TGTGCCAGCAGCCCGGACGGCTACTCCTACGAGCAGTACTTC
CASSPDGYSYEQYF